A selection of T cell receptor beta chains follows, all from one sample in a study of T cells after yellow fever vaccination. TCRdb passed the 5' RACE reads through MiXCR, listing each CDR3 protein once. Of a few hundred thousand distinct CDR3 sequences listed, 8.7% were seen once; the top ten hold about a sixth. The sequences come from PBMCs, collected on the day of the first yellow fever vaccination. These receptors originate from a young man who received the YFV17D yellow fever vaccine. The CDR3 runs from the conserved cysteine through the conserved F or W. Fields, in order: V gene, clone size, D gene, J gene, CDR3 protein, CDR3 DNA. A D gene is named only where the DNA matches it firmly. Clone size, where shown, is once, few, many, or a class for clones that have expanded.

V: TRBV5-1
size: few
D: .
J: TRBJ1-6
CDR3: CASSLDTYNSPLHF
DNA: TGCGCCAGCAGCTTGGACACCTATAATTCACCCCTCCACTTT

V: TRBV7-9
size: many
D: .
J: TRBJ1-1
CDR3: CASSNLGTEAFF
DNA: TGTGCCAGCAGTAATTTGGGCACTGAAGCTTTCTTT

V: TRBV12-3/TRBV12-4
size: .
D: .
J: TRBJ1-3
CDR3: CASSLWGSGNTIYF
DNA: TGTGCCAGCAGTTTATGGGGCTCTGGAAACACCATATATTTT

V: TRBV20-1
size: .
D: TRBD2
J: TRBJ2-5
CDR3: CSAREYSGGQETQYF
DNA: TGCAGTGCTAGAGAGTATAGCGGGGGGCAAGAGACCCAGTACTTC

V: TRBV5-6
size: many
D: TRBD2
J: TRBJ2-3
CDR3: CASSLAAGAPTDTQYF
DNA: TGTGCCAGCAGCTTGGCAGCGGGGGCGCCCACAGATACGCAGTATTTT

V: TRBV3-1
size: many
D: .
J: TRBJ1-1
CDR3: CASSQRPGDGNTEAFF
DNA: TGTGCCAGCAGCCAGAGGCCCGGGGACGGGAACACTGAAGCTTTCTTT

V: TRBV5-6
size: few
D: TRBD2
J: TRBJ2-1
CDR3: CASSILAYTYNEQFF
DNA: TGTGCCAGCAGCATACTAGCGTACACCTACAATGAGCAGTTCTTC

V: TRBV12-3/TRBV12-4
size: few
D: TRBD1
J: TRBJ1-1
CDR3: CASSYGWDRGSSSPNTEAFF
DNA: TGTGCCAGCAGTTACGGTTGGGACAGGGGGTCTTCTTCCCCTAACACTGAAGCTTTCTTT

V: TRBV14
size: .
D: .
J: TRBJ1-2
CDR3: CASSHRDFYGYTF
DNA: TGTGCCAGCAGCCATAGGGATTTCTATGGCTACACCTTC

V: TRBV7-9
size: .
D: .
J: TRBJ2-3
CDR3: CASSFGTDPTDTQYF
DNA: TGTGCCAGCAGCTTCGGCACGGACCCCACAGATACGCAGTATTTT

V: TRBV11-2
size: .
D: .
J: TRBJ2-1
CDR3: CASSLLSGRPSYNEQFF
DNA: TGTGCCAGCAGCCTTCTGAGCGGGCGACCCTCCTACAATGAGCAGTTCTTC

V: TRBV19
size: .
D: TRBD1
J: TRBJ1-6
CDR3: CASSIPGGESPLHF
DNA: TGTGCCAGTAGTATACCAGGGGGCGAATCACCCCTCCACTTT

V: TRBV9
size: .
D: .
J: TRBJ1-3
CDR3: CASSDQSKISGNTIYF
DNA: TGTGCAAGCAGCGATCAGAGTAAAATCTCTGGAAACACCATATATTTT

V: TRBV20-1
size: .
D: TRBD2
J: TRBJ2-7
CDR3: CSPSGGDREQYF
DNA: TGCAGCCCTAGCGGGGGGGATCGAGAGCAGTACTTC

V: TRBV24-1
size: few
D: TRBD1
J: TRBJ1-2
CDR3: CATSERTGGGYGYTF
DNA: TGTGCCACCAGTGAGCGGACAGGGGGCGGCTATGGCTACACCTTC

V: TRBV19
size: few
D: .
J: TRBJ1-1
CDR3: CASSIGAEAFF
DNA: TGTGCCAGTAGTATCGGGGCCGAAGCTTTCTTT

V: TRBV20-1
size: .
D: TRBD2
J: TRBJ2-3
CDR3: CSALRASGPSDTQYF
DNA: TGCAGTGCCCTTAGGGCTAGCGGGCCCTCAGATACGCAGTATTTT

V: TRBV18
size: few
D: .
J: TRBJ2-7
CDR3: CASSPKGGTFSYEQYF
DNA: TGTGCCAGCTCACCAAAGGGGGGGACCTTCTCCTACGAGCAGTACTTC

V: TRBV6-5
size: many
D: TRBD1
J: TRBJ1-2
CDR3: CASTVTRTGEIRYGYTF
DNA: TGTGCCAGCACCGTTACGAGGACAGGGGAAATTCGGTATGGCTACACCTTC

V: TRBV7-2
size: many
D: .
J: TRBJ2-3
CDR3: CASSLVSTDTQYF
DNA: TGTGCCAGCAGCTTAGTTTCTACAGATACGCAGTATTTT

V: TRBV27
size: few
D: TRBD1
J: TRBJ1-2
CDR3: CASRAPGQGHYGYTF
DNA: TGTGCCAGCAGGGCGCCGGGACAGGGCCACTATGGCTACACCTTC

V: TRBV24-1
size: .
D: TRBD2
J: TRBJ2-1
CDR3: CATSESGLAGTGEQFF
DNA: TGTGCCACCAGTGAATCCGGACTAGCGGGGACGGGGGAGCAGTTCTTC

V: TRBV20-1
size: .
D: .
J: TRBJ2-2
CDR3: CSARAVLEGDNTGELFF
DNA: TGCAGTGCTAGAGCCGTACTAGAGGGGGATAACACCGGGGAGCTGTTTTTT

V: TRBV30
size: many
D: .
J: TRBJ2-1
CDR3: CAWSGKQGYNEQFF
DNA: TGTGCCTGGAGTGGCAAGCAGGGTTACAATGAGCAGTTCTTC

V: TRBV7-2
size: few
D: .
J: TRBJ2-3
CDR3: CASSLAERVTQYF
DNA: TGTGCCAGCAGCTTAGCAGAGAGGGTTACGCAGTATTTT

V: TRBV4-1
size: .
D: .
J: TRBJ2-7
CDR3: CASSQINLNQIYEQYF
DNA: TGCGCCAGCAGCCAAATTAACCTCAACCAAATCTACGAGCAGTACTTC

V: TRBV5-4
size: .
D: .
J: TRBJ1-1
CDR3: CASIENTEAFF
DNA: TGTGCCAGTATAGAGAACACTGAAGCTTTCTTT

V: TRBV4-1
size: many
D: .
J: TRBJ1-2
CDR3: CASSPRQGVGYGYTF
DNA: TGCGCCAGCAGCCCCCGCCAAGGAGTTGGCTATGGCTACACCTTC

V: TRBV3-1
size: .
D: TRBD1
J: TRBJ2-3
CDR3: CASSPRTGGSDTQYF
DNA: TGTGCCAGCAGCCCCCGGACAGGGGGATCAGATACGCAGTATTTT

V: TRBV28
size: many
D: .
J: TRBJ2-1
CDR3: CASSLGGAGGYNEQFF
DNA: TGTGCCAGCAGTTTGGGGGGGGCAGGAGGCTACAATGAGCAGTTCTTC

V: TRBV7-2
size: .
D: .
J: TRBJ2-5
CDR3: CASTSRALETQYF
DNA: TGTGCCAGCACCTCACGGGCTCTGGAGACCCAGTACTTC

V: TRBV6-2/TRBV6-3
size: few
D: TRBD2
J: TRBJ2-3
CDR3: CASSYGWTSGTDTQYF
DNA: TGTGCCAGCAGTTACGGGTGGACTAGCGGAACAGATACGCAGTATTTT

V: TRBV5-1
size: .
D: TRBD1
J: TRBJ1-4
CDR3: CASSLPTGSNEKLFF
DNA: TGCGCCAGCAGCTTACCGACAGGGAGTAATGAAAAACTGTTTTTT

V: TRBV28
size: .
D: .
J: TRBJ1-3
CDR3: CASSFRDTSGNTIYF
DNA: TGTGCCAGCAGTTTTCGGGACACCTCTGGAAACACCATATATTTT

V: TRBV6-1
size: .
D: .
J: TRBJ2-6
CDR3: CASPDRNSGANVLTF
DNA: TGTGCCAGCCCGGACCGAAACTCTGGGGCCAACGTCCTGACTTTC

V: TRBV11-2
size: few
D: TRBD1
J: TRBJ1-1
CDR3: CASTKQGAEAFF
DNA: TGTGCCAGCACCAAACAGGGGGCTGAAGCTTTCTTT

V: TRBV5-4
size: .
D: TRBD1
J: TRBJ2-5
CDR3: CASSPLPLQDRETQYF
DNA: TGTGCCAGCAGCCCATTACCCCTCCAGGACAGGGAGACCCAGTACTTC

V: TRBV5-1
size: .
D: .
J: TRBJ2-3
CDR3: CASSLALRGPTDTQYF
DNA: TGCGCCAGCAGCTTGGCTTTGCGGGGCCCCACAGATACGCAGTATTTT